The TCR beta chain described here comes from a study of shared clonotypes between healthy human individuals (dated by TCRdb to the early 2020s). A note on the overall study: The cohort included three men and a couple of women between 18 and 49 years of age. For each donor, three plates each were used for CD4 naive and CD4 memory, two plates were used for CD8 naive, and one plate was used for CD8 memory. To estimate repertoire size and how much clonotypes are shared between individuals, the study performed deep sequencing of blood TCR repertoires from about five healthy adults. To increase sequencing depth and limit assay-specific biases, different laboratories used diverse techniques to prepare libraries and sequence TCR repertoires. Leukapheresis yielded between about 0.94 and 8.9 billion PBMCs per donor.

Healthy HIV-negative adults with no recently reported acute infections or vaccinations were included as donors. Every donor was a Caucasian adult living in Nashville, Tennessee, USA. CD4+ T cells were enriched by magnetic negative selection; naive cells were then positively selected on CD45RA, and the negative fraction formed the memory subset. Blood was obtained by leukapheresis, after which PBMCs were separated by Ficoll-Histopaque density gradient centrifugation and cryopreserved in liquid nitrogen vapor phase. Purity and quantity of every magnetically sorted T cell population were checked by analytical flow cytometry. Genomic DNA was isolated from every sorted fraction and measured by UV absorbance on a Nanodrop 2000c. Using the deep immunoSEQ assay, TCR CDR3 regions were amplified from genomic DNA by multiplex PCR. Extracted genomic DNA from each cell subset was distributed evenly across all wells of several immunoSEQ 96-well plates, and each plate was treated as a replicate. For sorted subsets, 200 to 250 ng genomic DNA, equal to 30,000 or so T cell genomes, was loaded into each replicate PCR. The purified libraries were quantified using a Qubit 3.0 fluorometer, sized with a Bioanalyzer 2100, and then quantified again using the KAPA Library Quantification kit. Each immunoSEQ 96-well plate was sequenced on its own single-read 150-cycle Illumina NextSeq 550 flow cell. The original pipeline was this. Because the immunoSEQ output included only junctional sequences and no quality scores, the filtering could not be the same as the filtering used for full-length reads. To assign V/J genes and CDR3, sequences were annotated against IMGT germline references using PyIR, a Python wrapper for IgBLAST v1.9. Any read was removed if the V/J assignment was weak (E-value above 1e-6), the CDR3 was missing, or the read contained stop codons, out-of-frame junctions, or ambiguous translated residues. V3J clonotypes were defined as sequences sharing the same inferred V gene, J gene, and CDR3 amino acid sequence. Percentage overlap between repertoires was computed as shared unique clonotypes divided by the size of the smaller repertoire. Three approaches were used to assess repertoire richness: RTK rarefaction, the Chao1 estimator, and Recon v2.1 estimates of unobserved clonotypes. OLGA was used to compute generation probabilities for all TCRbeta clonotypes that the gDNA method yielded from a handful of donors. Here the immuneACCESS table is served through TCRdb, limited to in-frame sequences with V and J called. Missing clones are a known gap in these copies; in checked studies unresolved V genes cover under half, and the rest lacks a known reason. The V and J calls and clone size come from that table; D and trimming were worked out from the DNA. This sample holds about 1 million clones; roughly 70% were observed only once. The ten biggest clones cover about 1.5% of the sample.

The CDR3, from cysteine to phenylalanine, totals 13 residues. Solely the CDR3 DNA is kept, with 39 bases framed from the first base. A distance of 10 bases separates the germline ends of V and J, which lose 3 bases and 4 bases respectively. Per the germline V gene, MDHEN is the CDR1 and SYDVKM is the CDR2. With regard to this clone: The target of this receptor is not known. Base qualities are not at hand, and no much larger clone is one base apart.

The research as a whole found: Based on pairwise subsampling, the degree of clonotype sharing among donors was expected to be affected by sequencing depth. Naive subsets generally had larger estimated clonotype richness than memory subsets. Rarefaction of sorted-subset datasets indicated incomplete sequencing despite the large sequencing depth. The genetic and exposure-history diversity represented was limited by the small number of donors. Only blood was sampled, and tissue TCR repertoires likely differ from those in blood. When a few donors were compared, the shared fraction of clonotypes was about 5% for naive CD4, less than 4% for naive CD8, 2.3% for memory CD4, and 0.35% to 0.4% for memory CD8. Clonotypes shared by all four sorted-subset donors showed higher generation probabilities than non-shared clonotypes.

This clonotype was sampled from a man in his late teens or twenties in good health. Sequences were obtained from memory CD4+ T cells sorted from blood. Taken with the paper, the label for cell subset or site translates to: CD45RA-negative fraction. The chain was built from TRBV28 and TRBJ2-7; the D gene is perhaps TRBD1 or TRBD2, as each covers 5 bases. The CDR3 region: CASSLWGWYEQYF. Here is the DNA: TGTGCCAGCAGTTTGTGGGGGTGGTACGAGCAGTACTTC. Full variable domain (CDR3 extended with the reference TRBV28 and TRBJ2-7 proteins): DVKVTQSSRYLVKRTGEKVFLECVQDMDHENMFWYRQDPGLGLRLIYFSYDVKMKEKGDIPEGYSVSREKKERFSLILESASTNQTSMYLCASSLWGWYEQYFGPGTRLTVT.